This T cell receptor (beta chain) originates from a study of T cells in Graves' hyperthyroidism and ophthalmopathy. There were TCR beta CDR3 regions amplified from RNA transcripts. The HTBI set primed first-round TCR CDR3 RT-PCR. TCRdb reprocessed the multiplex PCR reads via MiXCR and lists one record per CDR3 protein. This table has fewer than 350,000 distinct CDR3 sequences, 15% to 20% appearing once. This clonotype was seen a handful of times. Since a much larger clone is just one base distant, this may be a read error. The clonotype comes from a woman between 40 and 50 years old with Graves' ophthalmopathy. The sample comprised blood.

Here the CDR3 DNA reads TGTGTCAGCAGTCGTCGACTAGCGGGAGTCTACGAGCAGTACTTC. Translated, it gives CVSSRRLAGVYEQYF. The J gene is TRBJ2-7, the V gene TRBV10-3, with TRBD2 matching over 12 bases. CDR3 length equals 15 residues. CDR1 and CDR2 from the germline V gene are ENHRY and SYGVKD.